The rows below give T cell receptor beta chains drawn from one sample of a study of cytomegalovirus exposure and HLA in healthy donors. The table came from immunoSEQ multiplex PCR; TCRdb's copy has only in-frame clones and leaves some out. The table has about 84,000 clones, around 80% seen once. The sequencing input was PBMCs. The receptors originated from a male donor in good health and CMV-seropositive. Both conserved end residues are part of each CDR3. The order of the fields is J gene, V gene, D gene, clone size, CDR3 protein, CDR3 DNA. A D gene is named only where the DNA matches it firmly. Clone sizes are given selectively: once, few, many, or a class where the clone is expanded.

j_call: TRBJ2-7; v_call: TRBV5-1; d_call: NA; clone_size: NA; cdr3_aa: CASSPRGDSTYEQYF; cdr3_nt: TGCGCCAGCAGCCCCAGGGGGGACAGCACCTACGAGCAGTACTTC
j_call: TRBJ2-2; v_call: TRBV5-4; d_call: NA; clone_size: NA; cdr3_aa: CASSLDGGSSGELFF; cdr3_nt: TGTGCCAGCAGCTTGGATGGGGGCTCTTCCGGGGAGCTGTTTTTT
j_call: TRBJ1-2; v_call: TRBV6-1; d_call: NA; clone_size: NA; cdr3_aa: CASRGRANYGYTF; cdr3_nt: TGTGCCAGCAGGGGGAGGGCTAACTATGGCTACACCTTC
j_call: TRBJ1-2; v_call: TRBV10-2; d_call: NA; clone_size: NA; cdr3_aa: CASRSWEGQLHNYGYTF; cdr3_nt: TGCGCCAGCCGCTCCTGGGAGGGGCAGCTCCATAACTATGGCTACACCTTC
j_call: TRBJ1-5; v_call: TRBV19; d_call: NA; clone_size: NA; cdr3_aa: CASREYSNQPQHF; cdr3_nt: TGTGCCAGTAGGGAGTATAGCAATCAGCCCCAGCATTTT
j_call: TRBJ1-5; v_call: TRBV5-1; d_call: TRBD1; clone_size: NA; cdr3_aa: CASSAGQNQPQHF; cdr3_nt: TGCGCCAGCAGCGCGGGACAGAATCAGCCCCAGCATTTT
j_call: TRBJ2-7; v_call: TRBV7-3; d_call: NA; clone_size: NA; cdr3_aa: CASSFSPGNYEQYF; cdr3_nt: TGTGCCAGCAGCTTTTCCCCCGGGAACTACGAGCAGTACTTC
j_call: TRBJ1-2; v_call: TRBV29-1; d_call: NA; clone_size: NA; cdr3_aa: CSAPLPGPIGASGYTF; cdr3_nt: TGCAGCGCCCCCCTTCCAGGCCCGATCGGTGCCTCTGGCTACACCTTC
j_call: TRBJ2-5; v_call: TRBV27; d_call: NA; clone_size: NA; cdr3_aa: CASRRRVGFYETQYF; cdr3_nt: TGTGCCAGCAGACGGAGGGTGGGGTTTTATGAGACCCAGTACTTC
j_call: TRBJ2-1; v_call: TRBV6-5; d_call: TRBD1; clone_size: NA; cdr3_aa: CASRYRGHYNEQFF; cdr3_nt: TGTGCCAGCAGGTACAGGGGGCACTACAATGAGCAGTTCTTC
j_call: TRBJ1-2; v_call: TRBV19; d_call: NA; clone_size: NA; cdr3_aa: CASSPRAKNYGYTF; cdr3_nt: TGTGCCAGTAGTCCCAGGGCGAAAAACTATGGCTACACCTTC
j_call: TRBJ2-5; v_call: TRBV27; d_call: TRBD1; clone_size: NA; cdr3_aa: CASSSLTGGETQYF; cdr3_nt: TGTGCCAGCAGTTCTCTTACAGGGGGAGAGACCCAGTACTTC
j_call: TRBJ2-7; v_call: TRBV6-5; d_call: NA; clone_size: NA; cdr3_aa: CASSPRQFSYEQYF; cdr3_nt: TGTGCCAGCAGTCCACGACAGTTCTCCTACGAGCAGTACTTC
j_call: TRBJ2-3; v_call: TRBV5-4; d_call: NA; clone_size: NA; cdr3_aa: CASSLAGTSTDTQYF; cdr3_nt: TGTGCCAGCAGCTTGGCCGGGACTAGCACAGATACGCAGTATTTT
j_call: TRBJ2-1; v_call: TRBV9; d_call: NA; clone_size: NA; cdr3_aa: CASSASTGGTLTYNEQFF; cdr3_nt: TGTGCCAGCAGCGCGTCGACTGGCGGGACCCTCACATACAATGAGCAGTTCTTC
j_call: TRBJ2-1; v_call: TRBV28; d_call: NA; clone_size: NA; cdr3_aa: CASRTGRGYNEQFF; cdr3_nt: TGTGCCAGCAGGACTGGGCGGGGCTACAATGAGCAGTTCTTC
j_call: TRBJ2-1; v_call: TRBV15; d_call: TRBD2; clone_size: NA; cdr3_aa: CATSRDVLAGFLNEQFF; cdr3_nt: TGTGCCACCAGCAGAGATGTATTAGCGGGTTTCCTCAATGAGCAGTTCTTC
j_call: TRBJ2-1; v_call: TRBV6-1; d_call: NA; clone_size: NA; cdr3_aa: CARASDKGHEQFF; cdr3_nt: TGTGCTAGGGCTAGCGATAAGGGACATGAGCAGTTCTTC
j_call: TRBJ2-2; v_call: TRBV18; d_call: TRBD1; clone_size: once; cdr3_aa: CASATGVGGELFF; cdr3_nt: TGTGCCAGCGCGACAGGGGTCGGCGGGGAGCTGTTTTTT
j_call: TRBJ1-3; v_call: TRBV27; d_call: NA; clone_size: NA; cdr3_aa: CASRPAGGNTIYF; cdr3_nt: TGTGCCAGCAGGCCTGCGGGGGGAAACACCATATATTTT
j_call: TRBJ2-1; v_call: TRBV13; d_call: TRBD2; clone_size: NA; cdr3_aa: CASSPVKRGSYNEQFF; cdr3_nt: TGTGCCAGCAGCCCTGTCAAGCGGGGGTCCTACAATGAGCAGTTCTTC
j_call: TRBJ2-1; v_call: TRBV19; d_call: TRBD2; clone_size: NA; cdr3_aa: CASSIPSGSSYNEQFF; cdr3_nt: TGTGCCAGTAGTATACCGAGCGGGAGTTCCTACAATGAGCAGTTCTTC
j_call: TRBJ2-1; v_call: TRBV7-9; d_call: TRBD1; clone_size: NA; cdr3_aa: CASSLVTGSNEQFF; cdr3_nt: TGTGCCAGCAGCTTAGTGACAGGGAGCAATGAGCAGTTCTTC
j_call: TRBJ2-7; v_call: TRBV7-9; d_call: TRBD1; clone_size: NA; cdr3_aa: CASSGGTGGHEQYF; cdr3_nt: TGTGCCAGCAGCGGAGGGACAGGGGGCCACGAGCAGTACTTC
j_call: TRBJ1-1; v_call: TRBV11-2; d_call: TRBD1; clone_size: NA; cdr3_aa: CASSSGPGGVLNTEAFF; cdr3_nt: TGTGCCAGCAGCTCCGGTCCAGGGGGCGTCTTGAACACTGAAGCTTTCTTT
j_call: TRBJ2-1; v_call: TRBV9; d_call: TRBD2; clone_size: NA; cdr3_aa: CASSVGTSGLNEQFF; cdr3_nt: TGTGCCAGCAGCGTAGGTACTAGCGGTTTAAATGAGCAGTTCTTC
j_call: TRBJ1-2; v_call: TRBV6-5; d_call: TRBD1; clone_size: few; cdr3_aa: CASRPDRGAYGYTF; cdr3_nt: TGTGCCAGCAGACCCGACAGGGGGGCCTATGGCTACACCTTC
j_call: TRBJ2-1; v_call: TRBV19; d_call: NA; clone_size: NA; cdr3_aa: CASSRGEPYNEQFF; cdr3_nt: TGTGCCAGTAGTAGGGGGGAGCCCTACAATGAGCAGTTCTTC
j_call: TRBJ2-7; v_call: TRBV10-2; d_call: NA; clone_size: few; cdr3_aa: CATTRQGGYEQYF; cdr3_nt: TGCGCCACCACCCGGCAGGGGGGCTACGAGCAGTACTTC
j_call: TRBJ1-2; v_call: TRBV28; d_call: TRBD1; clone_size: NA; cdr3_aa: CASSLWNPGQRRGGYTF; cdr3_nt: TGTGCCAGCAGTTTATGGAATCCGGGACAGAGAAGGGGTGGCTACACCTTC
j_call: TRBJ2-7; v_call: TRBV28; d_call: NA; clone_size: NA; cdr3_aa: CASSYTSYQYF; cdr3_nt: TGTGCCAGCAGTTACACCTCGTATCAGTACTTC
j_call: TRBJ1-5; v_call: TRBV10-3; d_call: NA; clone_size: once; cdr3_aa: CATGRSNQPQHF; cdr3_nt: TGTGCCACCGGTCGGAGCAATCAGCCCCAGCATTTT
j_call: TRBJ2-5; v_call: TRBV29-1; d_call: NA; clone_size: NA; cdr3_aa: CSGSGVGETQYF; cdr3_nt: TGCAGCGGGTCAGGGGTGGGGGAGACCCAGTACTTC
j_call: TRBJ1-1; v_call: TRBV6-5; d_call: TRBD1; clone_size: NA; cdr3_aa: CASRKGATAFF; cdr3_nt: TGTGCCAGCAGAAAGGGGGCAACGGCTTTCTTT
j_call: TRBJ2-7; v_call: TRBV7-2; d_call: TRBD1; clone_size: once; cdr3_aa: CASSSPGQYYEQYF; cdr3_nt: TGTGCCAGCAGCTCACCGGGACAGTATTACGAGCAGTACTTC
j_call: TRBJ1-4; v_call: TRBV10-3; d_call: NA; clone_size: NA; cdr3_aa: CAISEDRSTNEKLFF; cdr3_nt: TGTGCCATCAGTGAGGACAGATCAACTAATGAAAAACTGTTTTTT
j_call: TRBJ2-3; v_call: TRBV10-2; d_call: NA; clone_size: NA; cdr3_aa: CASRGRDTDTQYF; cdr3_nt: TGCGCCAGCAGGGGGCGCGACACAGATACGCAGTATTTT
j_call: TRBJ2-3; v_call: TRBV5-1; d_call: TRBD2; clone_size: NA; cdr3_aa: CASSLEASGSTDTQYF; cdr3_nt: TGCGCCAGCAGCTTGGAGGCTAGCGGGAGCACAGATACGCAGTATTTT
j_call: TRBJ2-3; v_call: TRBV4-1; d_call: TRBD2; clone_size: NA; cdr3_aa: CASSQEPSGRATTDTQYF; cdr3_nt: TGCGCCAGCAGCCAAGAACCTAGCGGGAGGGCCACGACAGATACGCAGTATTTT
j_call: TRBJ2-2; v_call: TRBV5-3; d_call: NA; clone_size: NA; cdr3_aa: CARSVLSLAGNTGELFF; cdr3_nt: TGTGCCAGAAGCGTTCTCTCACTAGCTGGAAACACCGGGGAGCTGTTTTTT
j_call: TRBJ2-7; v_call: TRBV5-4; d_call: TRBD2; clone_size: NA; cdr3_aa: CASSWGGTTRVEQYF; cdr3_nt: TGTGCCAGCAGCTGGGGAGGGACCACACGTGTCGAGCAGTACTTC
j_call: TRBJ1-2; v_call: TRBV28; d_call: NA; clone_size: NA; cdr3_aa: CASRSPHSGTPYGYTF; cdr3_nt: TGTGCCAGCAGATCTCCCCACAGCGGGACACCCTATGGCTACACCTTC
j_call: TRBJ1-1; v_call: TRBV7-6; d_call: NA; clone_size: few; cdr3_aa: CASSLKGGATEAFF; cdr3_nt: TGTGCCAGCAGCTTAAAGGGGGGGGCCACTGAAGCTTTCTTT
j_call: TRBJ2-1; v_call: TRBV7-9; d_call: TRBD2; clone_size: NA; cdr3_aa: CASSLGGLAGQYNEQFF; cdr3_nt: TGTGCCAGCAGCTTAGGGGGACTAGCGGGACAGTACAATGAGCAGTTCTTC
j_call: TRBJ2-5; v_call: TRBV25-1; d_call: TRBD2; clone_size: NA; cdr3_aa: CASTNAGVRETQYF; cdr3_nt: TGTGCCAGCACCAACGCGGGAGTCCGGGAGACCCAGTACTTC
j_call: TRBJ2-7; v_call: TRBV7-9; d_call: TRBD1; clone_size: few; cdr3_aa: CASSPDREHYEQYF; cdr3_nt: TGTGCCAGCAGCCCAGACAGGGAACACTACGAGCAGTACTTC
j_call: TRBJ2-6; v_call: TRBV4-3; d_call: NA; clone_size: NA; cdr3_aa: CASSQDTGANVLTF; cdr3_nt: TGCGCCAGCAGCCAAGATACTGGGGCCAACGTCCTGACTTTC
j_call: TRBJ2-2; v_call: TRBV4-2; d_call: NA; clone_size: NA; cdr3_aa: CASSQEASNTGELFF; cdr3_nt: TGTGCCAGCAGCCAAGAAGCGTCGAACACCGGGGAGCTGTTTTTT
j_call: TRBJ1-1; v_call: TRBV6-5; d_call: TRBD1; clone_size: NA; cdr3_aa: CASTRNDRGNTEAFF; cdr3_nt: TGTGCCAGCACTCGCAACGACAGGGGGAACACTGAAGCTTTCTTT
j_call: TRBJ2-1; v_call: TRBV15; d_call: NA; clone_size: NA; cdr3_aa: CATISGRPNEQFF; cdr3_nt: TGTGCCACCATCTCCGGGAGACCCAATGAGCAGTTCTTC
j_call: TRBJ2-1; v_call: TRBV29-1; d_call: TRBD2; clone_size: NA; cdr3_aa: CSVGGGGPSDEQFF; cdr3_nt: TGCAGCGTTGGGGGGGGAGGGCCCTCAGACGAGCAGTTCTTC
j_call: TRBJ2-5; v_call: TRBV7-9; d_call: NA; clone_size: NA; cdr3_aa: CSSSLASGQETQYF; cdr3_nt: TGTTCCAGCAGCTTAGCCAGCGGCCAAGAGACCCAGTACTTC
j_call: TRBJ1-2; v_call: TRBV6-6; d_call: TRBD1; clone_size: NA; cdr3_aa: CASSYRDRGNYGYTF; cdr3_nt: TGTGCCAGCAGTTACCGGGACAGGGGTAACTATGGCTACACCTTC
j_call: TRBJ2-1; v_call: TRBV5-6; d_call: NA; clone_size: NA; cdr3_aa: CASSQGDSAEQFF; cdr3_nt: TGTGCCAGCAGCCAGGGGGACTCCGCGGAGCAGTTCTTC